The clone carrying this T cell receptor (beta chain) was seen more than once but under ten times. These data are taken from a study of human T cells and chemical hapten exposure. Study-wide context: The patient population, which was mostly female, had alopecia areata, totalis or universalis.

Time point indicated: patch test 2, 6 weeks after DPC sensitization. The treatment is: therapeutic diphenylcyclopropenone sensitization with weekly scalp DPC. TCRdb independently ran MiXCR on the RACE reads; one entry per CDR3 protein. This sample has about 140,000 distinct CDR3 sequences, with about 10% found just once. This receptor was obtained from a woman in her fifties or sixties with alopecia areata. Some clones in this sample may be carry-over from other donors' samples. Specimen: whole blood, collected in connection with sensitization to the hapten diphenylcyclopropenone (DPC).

CDR3 DNA sequence: TGTGCCAGCAGCCGAACAGGGAGAGCTAACTATGGCTACACCTTC. It codes for CASSRTGRANYGYTF. This chain links TRBV7-3 with TRBJ1-2, with D perhaps matching TRBD1 (6 bases). The CDR3 totals 15 residues. V shed 5 bases and J shed 0 bases, with 13 bases lying between them. Germline-derived CDR1 and CDR2 are SGHTA and FQGTGA.